Listed here are 17 T cell receptor beta chains from one sample, sequenced in a study of blood T cell repertoires in COVID-19. This table comes from immunoSEQ multiplex PCR, and its TCRdb copy is limited to in-frame clones, with some not included. This table holds about 260,000 clones, about 87% found once. The sample was peripheral blood. Source of these receptors: a man in his fifties or sixties who had recovered from COVID-19.

The rearrangement uses TRBV19 and TRBJ1-1, with 9 bases matching TRBD1. The CDR3 extends over 15 amino acids. Germline CDR1 is LNHDA and CDR2 is SQIVND (reference sequence). Germline trimming cut 6 bases from V and 1 base from J; bases unmatched to any gene: 6. In DNA form, the CDR3 reads TGTGCCAGTAGCGGACAGGGGATTTCGAACACTGAAGCTTTCTTT. This codes for CASSGQGISNTEAFF. The variable domain in full, with the rest retrieved from reference TRBV19 and TRBJ1-1, is DGGITQSPKYLFRKEGQNVTLSCEQNLNHDAMYWYRQDPGQGLRLIYYSQIVNDFQKGDIAEGYSVSREKKESFPLTVTSAQKNPTAFYLCASSGQGISNTEAFFGQGTRLTVV.

The V and J genes are TRBV24-1 and TRBJ1-1; D is undetermined. V was cut by 3 bases and J by 11 bases, with 18 bases left in between. This CDR3 spans 14 amino acids. In germline, CDR1 is KGHDR, CDR2 SFDVKD. For the CDR3, the DNA is TGTGCCACCAGTGATGCTGGGAACGACCGGAGGGCTTTCTTT. Encoded protein: CATSDAGNDRRAFF.

This clone was picked up a small number of times. This chain connects TRBV5-6 to TRBJ2-7, with unresolved D. Trimming left V 2 bases short and J 0 bases short, with 6 bases between. The CDR3 length is 13 residues. Germline V gives CDR1 SGHDT, CDR2 YYEEEE. The CDR3 DNA reads TGTGCCAGCAGCTTTACATCCTCCTACGAGCAGTACTTC. Translating it yields CASSFTSSYEQYF.

The V call is TRBV5-1, the J call TRBJ1-2, with D possibly TRBD1 on 5 matching bases. Trimming took off 1 base at V and 0 bases at J, with 7 bases between the two ends. CDR1 SGHRS and CDR2 YFSETQ come from the germline V gene. The CDR3 has 14 residues. DNA of the CDR3: TGCGCCAGCAGCTTGATGACAGCTAACTATGGCTACACCTTC. Translation gives CASSLMTANYGYTF.

The rearrangement joins TRBV19 to TRBJ2-2, with 7 bases matching TRBD1. V dropped 8 bases and J dropped 3; count of bases not matched to a gene: 3. This CDR3 has 13 residues. Germline CDR1 and CDR2: LNHDA and SQIVND (reference sequence). As DNA, the CDR3 is TGTGCCAGTTCCGGGACAGACACCGGGGAGCTGTTTTTT. Residues: CASSGTDTGELFF.

CDR3 sequence reads: CASSLWGLAANEQFF. CDR3 DNA: TGTGCCAGCAGCTTATGGGGACTAGCGGCCAATGAGCAGTTCTTC. The chain joins TRBV7-3 to TRBJ2-1; 11 bases match TRBD2. The CDR3 consists of 15 residues. Germline CDR1 reads SGHTA; CDR2 reads FQGTGA. The V and J ends lost 2 bases and 6 bases, in that order; junction bases with no gene match: 3.

The chain joins TRBV7-2 to TRBJ1-1, with 8 bases matching TRBD1. Germline CDR1 reads SGHTA; CDR2 reads FQGNSA. V lost 5 bases, J lost 10 bases, and 6 bases stayed unmatched. This CDR3 is 12 amino acids long. DNA of the CDR3: TGTGCCAGCAGCGGAGACAGGGGTGGAGCTTTCTTT. It yields the protein CASSGDRGGAFF.

This clone has more than one count but fewer than ten. The chain combines TRBV19 with TRBJ1-2, with 9 bases aligning to TRBD1. The CDR3 has 16 amino acids. V trimming: 3 bases; J trimming: 1 base; junction bases outside the gene matches: 6. Per the germline V gene, CDR1 is LNHDA and CDR2 is SQIVND (reference sequence). In nucleotides, the CDR3 is TGTGCCAGTAGTATCGGTCGGGACAGGGTTAACTATGGCTACACCTTC. Encoded protein: CASSIGRDRVNYGYTF.

The chain combines TRBV27 with TRBJ2-7; TRBD1 matches at 9 bases. The V segment lost 5 bases and the J segment 3 bases; nucleotides outside the gene matches: 8. Germline assignment: CDR1 MNHEY and CDR2 SMNVEV (reference sequence). The CDR3 loop spans 15 amino acids. CDR3 amino acids: CASSAGTGQDYEQYF. The DNA for the CDR3 is TGTGCCAGCAGTGCCGGGACAGGGCAAGACTACGAGCAGTACTTC.

The V and J genes are TRBV4-1 and TRBJ2-7; 12 bases map to TRBD2. V trimming: 2 bases; J trimming: 4 bases; junction bases outside the gene matches: 12. Germline V gene lookup returns CDR1 MGHRA and CDR2 YSYEKL. The CDR3 covers 18 residues. CDR3 loop: CASSQFTSGGILTYEQYF. CDR3 DNA sequence: TGCGCCAGCAGCCAATTCACTAGCGGGGGGATCCTTACTTACGAGCAGTACTTC.

The gene calls are TRBV19 and TRBJ2-1, with 11 bases aligning to TRBD2. Germline CDR1 and CDR2: LNHDA and SQIVND (reference sequence). The CDR3 has 16 amino acids. V trimming: 5 bases; J trimming: 5 bases; junction bases outside the gene matches: 8. The CDR3 nucleotides read TGTGCCAGTAGTCCCCCGGGACTAGCGGCGCACAATGAGCAGTTCTTC. Protein sequence: CASSPPGLAAHNEQFF.

This clone was counted between two and nine times. The chain is built from TRBV19 and TRBJ1-6; 10 positions agree with TRBD1. CDR3 length: 14 residues. The J segment lost 10 bases and the V segment lost 6 bases, leaving 6 bases of the junction unmatched. Per germline, CDR1 LNHDA and CDR2 SQIVND (reference sequence). CDR3 sequence (DNA): TGTGCCAGTAGCGGACAGGGGGTTGGATCACCCCTCCACTTT. It translates to CASSGQGVGSPLHF. The full variable domain, with the rest looked up from reference TRBV19 and TRBJ1-6, is DGGITQSPKYLFRKEGQNVTLSCEQNLNHDAMYWYRQDPGQGLRLIYYSQIVNDFQKGDIAEGYSVSREKKESFPLTVTSAQKNPTAFYLCASSGQGVGSPLHFGNGTRLTVT.

The V gene is TRBV19, the J gene TRBJ2-1; tentative D call: TRBD1 (5 bases). The V and J ends lost 5 bases and 7 bases respectively, with 12 bases between them. Germline V gives CDR1 LNHDA, CDR2 SQIVND (reference sequence). The CDR3 contains 13 residues. Here the CDR3 reads CASSPRTYNEQFF. The CDR3 coding sequence is TGTGCCAGTAGTCCTCGGACATATAATGAGCAGTTCTTC.

The CDR3 sequence is CASSVGTGANGYTF. The CDR3 nucleotides read TGTGCCAGCAGCGTAGGAACAGGGGCTAATGGCTACACCTTC. This sequence joins TRBV9 and TRBJ1-2; 7 positions match TRBD1. This CDR3 has 14 amino acids. Germline assignment: CDR1 SGDLS and CDR2 YYNGEE. Trimming took 0 bases from V and 6 from J; bases not matched to a gene: 5.

The chain recombines TRBV9 with TRBJ2-1, with a possible D match to TRBD1 (5 bases). This CDR3 has 13 amino acids. The germline V gene has CDR1 SGDLS and CDR2 YYNGEE. The V end was cut by 2 bases, the J end by 4 bases, with 7 bases between. The CDR3 sequence: CASSVTDYNEQFF. The CDR3 DNA follows: TGTGCCAGCAGCGTGACAGATTACAATGAGCAGTTCTTC.

This CDR3 is CASSEGRTAFLREQYF. CDR3 nucleotides: TGTGCCAGCAGTGAAGGTAGGACAGCCTTTTTACGGGAGCAGTACTTC. The chain joins TRBV6-1 to TRBJ2-7, with a possible D match to TRBD1 (6 bases). The CDR3 spans 16 residues. CDR1 and CDR2 from the germline V gene are MNHNS and SASEGT. The V and J ends lost 1 base and 7 bases respectively, with 20 bases between them.

Points on this clone: Sequence at one end of the junction differs from germline and may be a read error. The V and J genes are TRBV7-7 and TRBJ2-3, with unresolved D. The CDR3 consists of 14 residues. Germline V gives CDR1 SSHAT, CDR2 FNYEAQ (reference sequence). The CDR3 bases are TGTGCTAGCAGCTTAGGCCCCGGTGGAGATACGCAGTATTTT. This sequence encodes CASSLGPGGDTQYF.